These 8 T cell receptor beta chains were all obtained from the same sample, sequenced in a study of T-cell memory formation after mild COVID-19. TCRdb called the 5' RACE reads again in MiXCR, with one record for every CDR3 protein. The sample shows approximately 480,000 distinct CDR3 sequences, 15% to 20% of them seen only once. Sequencing was done on a sample of PBMCs or a T cell subset sorted from them (not recorded which). All receptors derive from an adult woman who had mild COVID-19 (a few samples of this study predate the infection). Cell type and time point are not known.

CDR3 residues: CASSPMLDYASTDTQYF. The CDR3 DNA is TGTGCCAGCAGCCCCATGCTGGACTACGCTAGCACAGATACGCAGTATTTT. The chain carries TRBV4-2 and TRBJ2-3; a weak D match, TRBD2 (6 bases). The CDR3 spans 17 residues. From germline, CDR1 is LGHNA and CDR2 YNFKEQ. V was shortened by 4 bases and J by 0 bases, with 17 bases between the two germline ends.

This chain joins TRBV3-1 and TRBJ2-5, with TRBD2 matching over 11 bases. From germline, CDR1 is LGHDT and CDR2 YNNKEL (reference sequence). This CDR3 has 14 amino acids. The J segment lost 13 bases and the V segment lost 3 bases, leaving 10 bases of the junction unmatched. CDR3 DNA sequence: TGTGCCAGCAGCCAGGGGACTAGCGGCACGGCGAGGTACTTC. It yields the protein CASSQGTSGTARYF.

This clonotype was detected many times. The CDR3 is CASSVGTGTNQPQHF. Written as DNA, the CDR3 is TGTGCCAGCAGCGTCGGGACAGGTACTAATCAGCCCCAGCATTTT. The chain recombines TRBV9 with TRBJ1-5; 8 nucleotides align to TRBD1. This CDR3 has 15 amino acids. V was pared by 2 bases and J by 4 bases, with 5 bases of the junction left unmatched. The germline V gene encodes CDR1 SGDLS and CDR2 YYNGEE.

This clonotype was observed a few times. The chain uses TRBV15 and TRBJ2-7; D remains ambiguous. The V gene lost 7 bases and the J gene lost 2 bases, with 18 bases spanning the gap. The germline V gene has CDR1 LNHNV and CDR2 YYDKDF (reference sequence). The CDR3 loop spans 15 amino acids. In nucleotides, the CDR3 is TGTGCCACCAATCCCCCCACCTTTAGGGCCTACGAGCAGTACTTC. This sequence encodes CATNPPTFRAYEQYF.

This clonotype was seen once. The junction departs from the called germline gene at one end, perhaps through a read error. The chain combines TRBV12-3 or TRBV12-4 with TRBJ2-1; 9 nucleotides align to TRBD2. This CDR3 is 15 amino acids long. This chain's CDR3 is CASSLRGRGGSEQLF. CDR3 nucleotide sequence: TGTGCCAGCAGTTTACGCGGGAGGGGTGGTAGTGAGCAGCTCTTC.

The J gene is TRBJ2-1, the V gene TRBV5-1; a weak D match, TRBD2 (5 bases). The germline V and J ends were trimmed by 2 bases and 0 bases, with 12 bases remaining between them. The CDR3 totals 16 residues. CDR1 and CDR2 from the germline V gene are SGHRS and YFSETQ. CDR3 in DNA: TGCGCCAGCAGCTTCAGGTTTGGGAGCTCCTACAATGAGCAGTTCTTC. Translating it yields CASSFRFGSSYNEQFF.

This clonotype was counted between two and nine times. This rearrangement joins TRBV9 to TRBJ2-2, with TRBD2 as a possible D gene (5 bases). V dropped 3 bases and J dropped 0 bases, with 15 bases sitting between them. CDR3 length: 17 amino acids. CDR1 and CDR2 from the germline V gene are SGDLS and YYNGEE. CDR3 DNA: TGTGCCAGCAGCGCCGGGGAGAGGACGGCGAACACCGGGGAGCTGTTTTTT. Amino acids: CASSAGERTANTGELFF.

The chain couples TRBV15 to TRBJ2-1, with D perhaps assigned TRBD1 or TRBD2 (5 bases each). V lost 5 bases, J lost 6 bases, and 17 bases lay in between. The V gene's germline CDR1 is LNHNV and CDR2 YYDKDF (reference sequence). CDR3 length: 15 residues. CDR3 sequence: CATSGSGPGSNEQFF. DNA for the CDR3: TGTGCCACCAGCGGATCGGGACCGGGGAGCAATGAGCAGTTCTTC.